Below are 22 T cell receptor beta chains sequenced from a single sample in a study of blood T cell repertoires in COVID-19. Libraries were prepared by immunoSEQ multiplex PCR; TCRdb keeps only in-frame clonotypes and omits some of them. The sample includes more than 85,000 clones, about nine tenths of them seen just once. Sequencing was performed on peripheral blood. The receptor set was obtained from a man between 65 and 85 years old with acute or convalescent COVID-19.

The chain employs TRBV9 and TRBJ2-1, with 8 positions matching TRBD1. CDR1 SGDLS and CDR2 YYNGEE come from the germline V gene. J was trimmed by 0 bases and V by 1 base; bases with no gene match: 6. The CDR3 contains 17 residues. CDR3: CASSVNRGSGSYNEQFF. The CDR3 DNA sequence: TGTGCCAGCAGCGTAAACAGGGGGTCGGGCTCCTACAATGAGCAGTTCTTC.

This chain uses TRBV4-1 with TRBJ2-1; the match to TRBD2 covers 8 bases. Trimming took 0 bases from V and 4 from J; bases not matched to a gene: 8. This CDR3 spans 17 amino acids. The germline CDR1 and CDR2 sequences are MGHRA and YSYEKL. This chain's CDR3 is CASSQDSKRGTYNEQFF. CDR3 coding DNA: TGCGCCAGCAGCCAAGATTCAAAGCGGGGGACGTACAATGAGCAGTTCTTC.

This chain links TRBV28 with TRBJ2-1; 10 positions agree with TRBD1. With V trimmed by 10 bases and J by 6 bases, 6 bases remained unmatched. CDR3 length: 13 residues. Germline V lookup: CDR1 MDHEN, CDR2 SYDVKM. This CDR3 reads CANRQGAINEQFF. The CDR3 region has the DNA TGTGCCAATAGACAGGGGGCTATCAATGAGCAGTTCTTC.

The chain employs TRBV28 and TRBJ2-3; possibly TRBD2 for D (6 bases). This CDR3 spans 14 amino acids. CDR1 is MDHEN, CDR2 SYDVKM, per germline. The germline V and J ends were trimmed by 6 bases and 3 bases, with 13 bases remaining between them. This CDR3 reads CASSTGGLTDTQYF. CDR3 DNA: TGTGCCAGCAGCACCGGAGGGCTGACAGATACGCAGTATTTT.

The sample holds one count of this clone. The chain joins TRBV29-1 to TRBJ2-3; the match to TRBD1 covers 7 bases. The germline V gene has CDR1 SQVTM and CDR2 ANQGSEA. The CDR3 contains 13 residues. The V segment lost 7 bases and the J segment 0 bases; nucleotides outside the gene matches: 4. The CDR3 is CSARTGSTDTQYF. The CDR3 DNA reads as TGCAGCGCCCGGACAGGAAGCACAGATACGCAGTATTTT.

This clone was observed a single time. This chain connects TRBV30 to TRBJ1-5; possible D gene TRBD1, 5 bases. V was pared by 2 bases and J by 0 bases, with 8 bases between. This CDR3 is 14 amino acids long. CDR1 and CDR2 (germline): GTSNPN, SVGIG (reference sequence). CDR3 in amino acids: CAWSRGGSNQPQHF. The CDR3 DNA follows: TGTGCCTGGAGTCGCGGGGGTAGCAATCAGCCCCAGCATTTT.

The rearrangement uses TRBV9 and TRBJ1-2, with D unclear. The CDR3 consists of 14 residues. V dropped 4 bases and J dropped 2 bases, with 12 bases sitting between them. The germline CDR1 and CDR2 sequences are SGDLS and YYNGEE. CDR3 region: CASSPADGNYGYTF. The CDR3 region has the DNA TGTGCCAGCAGCCCCGCTGACGGGAACTATGGCTACACCTTC.

The gene calls are TRBV28 and TRBJ1-1; 9 bases align to TRBD1. Germline V gene sequence: CDR1 MDHEN, CDR2 SYDVKM. J gave up 0 bases and V 5 bases, and 10 bases lay outside the gene matches. This CDR3 region has 17 residues. The CDR3 reads CASSATHRGRMNTEAFF. CDR3 coding DNA: TGTGCCAGCAGTGCTACTCACAGGGGGCGAATGAACACTGAAGCTTTCTTT.

The chain has TRBV9 and TRBJ2-3, with 7 bases fitting TRBD2. Germline V gene lookup returns CDR1 SGDLS and CDR2 YYNGEE. This CDR3 contains 14 residues. Trimming at V came to 0 bases and at J to 4 bases, leaving 2 bases not matched to a gene. The DNA for the CDR3 is TGTGCCAGCAGCGTAGACGGGAGGCCAGATACGCAGTATTTT. It encodes CASSVDGRPDTQYF.

This chain connects TRBV6-2 or TRBV6-3 to TRBJ2-7, with unresolved D. There are 13 residues in the CDR3. CDR1 and CDR2 from the germline V gene are MNHEY and SVGEGT. V lost 2 bases to trimming and J lost 6 bases, with 11 bases between them. DNA of the CDR3: TGTGCCAGCAGTTACCACCCCCCGGGCGAGCAGTACTTC. Its protein product is CASSYHPPGEQYF.

V is TRBV7-3 and J is TRBJ2-7; 9 bases line up with TRBD1. Unmatched junction bases numbered 9, after V lost 5 bases and J lost 7 bases. The CDR3 covers 14 residues. The germline CDR1 and CDR2 sequences are SGHTA and FQGTGA. DNA for the CDR3: TGTGCCAGCAGCCTACAGGGGGCGTCGAGGGAGCAGTACTTC. It yields the protein CASSLQGASREQYF. The full variable domain, with the rest looked up from reference TRBV7-3 and TRBJ2-7, is GAGVSQTPSNKVTEKGKYVELRCDPISGHTALYWYRQSLGQGPEFLIYFQGTGAADDSGLPNDRFFAVRPEGSVSTLKIQRTERGDSAVYLCASSLQGASREQYFGPGTRLTVT.

The genes are TRBV4-1 and TRBJ2-7, with 7 nucleotides matching TRBD1. Trimming cost V 4 bases and J 0 bases; bases outside gene matches: 3. Germline CDR1 and CDR2: MGHRA and YSYEKL. CDR3 length: 14 residues. The CDR3 DNA reads as TGCGCCAGCAGCCCGGGACAGCACTCCTACGAGCAGTACTTC. Translating gives CASSPGQHSYEQYF.

The chain is built from TRBV6-5 and TRBJ2-4; 7 nucleotides align to TRBD2. Germline V gene lookup returns CDR1 MNHEY and CDR2 SVGAGI. V was pared by 4 bases and J by 7 bases, with 10 bases of the junction left unmatched. CDR3 length equals 15 residues. The CDR3 DNA follows: TGTGCCAGCAGTTTGGGCGAGGGGCGGGGGAACATTCAGTACTTC. This encodes CASSLGEGRGNIQYF.

The rearrangement joins TRBV5-6 to TRBJ1-6; unclear D gene. From germline, CDR1 is SGHDT and CDR2 YYEEEE. Trimming took off 1 base at V and 0 bases at J, with 11 bases between the two ends. The CDR3 is 17 amino acids. CDR3 nucleotide sequence: TGTGCCAGCAGCTTGAACGGGTTGAGCTCCTATAATTCACCCCTCCACTTT. This gives the protein CASSLNGLSSYNSPLHF.

This sequence joins TRBV27 and TRBJ2-7; a possible D gene is TRBD1 (6 bases). V gave up 6 bases and J gave up 2 bases, with 14 bases separating them. CDR1 is MNHEY and CDR2 is SMNVEV in the germline V gene (reference sequence). CDR3 size: 14 residues. The CDR3 DNA reads TGTGCCAGCAGCCCGGGTAGGGGGACCTACGAGCAGTACTTC. This translates into CASSPGRGTYEQYF.

Only one count was recorded for this clone. This rearrangement joins TRBV6-5 to TRBJ1-5, with 7 bases matching TRBD1. The length of the CDR3 is 14 residues. The ends lost 6 bases at V and 5 bases at J; junction bases unmatched: 7. Germline V gives CDR1 MNHEY, CDR2 SVGAGI. The CDR3 spells CASSLQGKDQPQHF. CDR3 DNA sequence: TGTGCCAGCAGCCTACAGGGGAAAGATCAGCCCCAGCATTTT.

The V and J genes are TRBV29-1 and TRBJ1-1, with TRBD1 as a possible D gene (5 bases). This CDR3 has 11 amino acids. Germline CDR1 SQVTM, CDR2 ANQGSEA. Trimming pared 5 bases from V and 6 bases from J, leaving 10 bases between. CDR3 in amino acids: CSVSGASEAFF. CDR3 coding DNA: TGCAGCGTTTCTGGGGCATCTGAAGCTTTCTTT.

The rearrangement links TRBV5-6 to TRBJ1-2; 8 nucleotides match TRBD1. The CDR3 contains 16 residues. The V and J ends lost 0 bases and 2 bases, in that order; junction bases with no gene match: 6. CDR1 and CDR2 from the germline V gene are SGHDT and YYEEEE. CDR3 nucleotides: TGTGCCAGCAGCTTGGCCAGGGGGCGGGTAAACTATGGCTACACCTTC. Translated: CASSLARGRVNYGYTF.

The chain employs TRBV7-2 and TRBJ1-6, with TRBD1 identical over 8 bases. This CDR3 contains 15 residues. Germline V gene data show CDR1 as SGHTA and CDR2 as FQGNSA. V was clipped by 5 bases and J by 12 bases; unmatched bases: 12. CDR3 sequence: CASSTGQGRVVPLHF. The DNA for the CDR3 is TGTGCCAGCAGCACTGGACAGGGTAGGGTTGTACCCCTCCACTTT.

The chain recombines TRBV2 with TRBJ2-2; 14 bases are shared with TRBD2. J was trimmed by 6 bases and V by 10 bases; bases with no gene match: 7. The CDR3 sequence is 15 residues long. The germline CDR1 and CDR2 sequences are SNHLY and FYNNEI. The CDR3 sequence: CATRLAGGPAGELFF. The CDR3 nucleotides read TGTGCCACCAGACTAGCGGGAGGGCCTGCCGGGGAGCTGTTTTTT. Complete variable domain (other parts from reference TRBV2 and TRBJ2-2): EPEVTQTPSHQVTQMGQEVILRCVPISNHLYFYWYRQILGQKVEFLVSFYNNEISEKSEIFDDQFSVERPDGSNFTLKIRSTKLEDSAMYFCATRLAGGPAGELFFGEGSRLTVL.

CDR3 region: CATSSGQGTDIQYF. CDR3 coding DNA: TGTGCCACCAGCAGTGGACAGGGGACTGACATTCAGTACTTC. V usage is TRBV15 and J usage is TRBJ2-4, with 9 positions matching TRBD1. V gave up 3 bases and J gave up 8 bases; unmatched junction bases: 5. Germline V lookup: CDR1 LNHNV, CDR2 YYDKDF (reference sequence). The CDR3 extends over 14 amino acids.

Turning to this clone: The junction and the germline gene differ at one end; a read error may be behind it. The chain uses TRBV5-1 and TRBJ2-1; D might be TRBD2 (6 bases). CDR1 is SGHRS and CDR2 is YFSETQ in the germline V gene. This CDR3 is 15 amino acids long. CDR3 nucleotides: TGCGCCAGCACCTTGGGACCGGGAGAGCCGAATGAGCAGTTCTTC. As protein: CASTLGPGEPNEQFF.